The next 9 T cell receptor beta chains were all read from a single sample in a study of blood T cell repertoires in COVID-19. TCRdb keeps only in-frame clones here, not all; method: immunoSEQ multiplex PCR. The table has about 110,000 clones, 75% to 90% seen once. The material sequenced was peripheral blood. All receptors derive from a woman in her 70s with acute or convalescent COVID-19.

The V gene is TRBV7-8, the J gene TRBJ2-2; 8 bases line up with TRBD1. Germline CDR1 SGHVS, CDR2 FQNEAQ. There are 17 residues in the CDR3. V gave up 7 bases and J gave up 3 bases; unmatched junction bases: 13. CDR3 DNA: TGTGCCAGCACCCTAAGAGGGGGGACAGGTTACACCGGGGAGCTGTTTTTT. Its protein product is CASTLRGGTGYTGELFF.

V usage is TRBV5-1 and J usage is TRBJ1-1, with D possibly being TRBD1 (5 bases). Germline assignment: CDR1 SGHRS and CDR2 YFSETQ. The germline V and J ends were trimmed by 0 bases and 1 base, with 19 bases remaining between them. This CDR3 spans 18 amino acids. Here the CDR3 DNA reads TGCGCCAGCAGCTTGGGTTCAGGGTGGTCCCTCGCGAACACTGAAGCTTTCTTT. Translated: CASSLGSGWSLANTEAFF.

J is TRBJ1-2 and V is TRBV5-1; the match to TRBD1 covers 9 bases. The CDR3 sequence is 15 residues long. J gave up 3 bases and V 0 bases, and 3 bases lay outside the gene matches. Germline V gives CDR1 SGHRS, CDR2 YFSETQ. This chain's CDR3 is CASSLEGQGHYGYTF. CDR3 nucleotide sequence: TGCGCCAGCAGCTTGGAAGGACAGGGGCACTATGGCTACACCTTC.

This clone was detected once. At the DNA level, this CDR3 is encoded by other sequences in the same sample as well. This rearrangement joins TRBV28 to TRBJ1-5; D ambiguous. The CDR3 loop spans 14 amino acids. In germline, CDR1 is MDHEN, CDR2 SYDVKM. The ends were cut back, 5 bases at V and 1 base at J, with 9 bases in the middle. The CDR3 loop is CASSPTGSNQPQHF. The DNA of the CDR3 is TGTGCCAGCAGTCCGACGGGGAGCAATCAGCCCCAGCATTTT.

The V call is TRBV5-4, the J call TRBJ1-4; perhaps TRBD1 as D (5 bases). Trimming shortened V by 3 bases and J by 0 bases, and 15 bases separated the two germline ends. Germline loops: CDR1 SGHNT, CDR2 YYREEE (reference sequence). The CDR3 has 17 residues. CDR3 sequence: CASSYGAGRTTNEKLFF. The CDR3 DNA reads TGTGCCAGCAGCTATGGGGCCGGACGTACAACTAATGAAAAACTGTTTTTT.

This chain joins TRBV7-8 and TRBJ1-2, with TRBD1 matching 8 bases. Germline V gene lookup returns CDR1 SGHVS and CDR2 FQNEAQ. The CDR3 sequence is 13 residues long. V lost 5 bases and J lost 8; bases outside the gene matches: 7. DNA for the CDR3: TGTGCCAGCAGCCCGGACAGGGTACGGGGCTACACCTTC. As protein: CASSPDRVRGYTF.

V is TRBV6-9 and J is TRBJ1-6; possible D gene TRBD1, 5 bases. The V and J ends lost 6 bases and 7 bases respectively, with 19 bases between them. The germline gives CDR1 MNHGY, CDR2 SVAAGI. The CDR3 consists of 16 residues. CDR3: CASSPCGGVGNSPLHF. CDR3 DNA sequence: TGTGCCAGCAGCCCATGCGGGGGGGTGGGAAATTCACCCCTCCACTTT.

The CDR3 coding sequence is TGCGCCAGCAGCTTGACTAGCGGGAGCTACGAGCAGTTCTTC. This gives the protein CASSLTSGSYEQFF. The chain carries TRBV5-1 and TRBJ2-1, with TRBD2 matching 11 bases. V lost 1 base and J lost 10; bases outside the gene matches: 4. This CDR3 has 14 residues. CDR1 and CDR2 from the germline V gene are SGHRS and YFSETQ.

V usage is TRBV25-1 and J usage is TRBJ2-1; 7 bases are a match to TRBD2. The V segment lost 4 bases and the J segment 3 bases; nucleotides outside the gene matches: 3. Germline V gene sequence: CDR1 MGHDK, CDR2 SYGVNS. This CDR3 spans 14 amino acids. CDR3 residues: CASSVRGDYNEQFF. Here the CDR3 DNA reads TGTGCCAGCAGTGTTCGGGGGGACTACAATGAGCAGTTCTTC.